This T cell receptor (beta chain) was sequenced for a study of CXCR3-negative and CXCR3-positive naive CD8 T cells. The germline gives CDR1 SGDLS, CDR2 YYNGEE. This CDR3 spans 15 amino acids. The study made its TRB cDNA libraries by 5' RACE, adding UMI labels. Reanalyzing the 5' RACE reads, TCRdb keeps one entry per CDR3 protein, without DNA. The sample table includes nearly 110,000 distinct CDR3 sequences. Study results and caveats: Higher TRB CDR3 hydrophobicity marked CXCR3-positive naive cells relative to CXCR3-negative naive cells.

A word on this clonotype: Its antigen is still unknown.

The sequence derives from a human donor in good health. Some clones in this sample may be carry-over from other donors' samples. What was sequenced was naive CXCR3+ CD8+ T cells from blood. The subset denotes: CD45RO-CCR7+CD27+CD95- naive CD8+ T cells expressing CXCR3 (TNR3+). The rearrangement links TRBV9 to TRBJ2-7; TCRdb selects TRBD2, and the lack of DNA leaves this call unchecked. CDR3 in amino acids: CASSPVGDSTYEQYF.